This record covers a single T cell receptor (beta chain). A read error is possible here, since a much larger clone lies one base away. This entry comes from a study of blood T cells in healthy people across ages. PCR was performed a second time for about 6 to 12 cycles using a sample-barcoded 5' primer and a J-beta primer mix. Each cDNA molecule carried a tag from a template-switch adaptor that contained 12 random nucleotides. TCRdb analysed the 5' RACE reads with MiXCR anew, one entry per CDR3 protein. The table records 850,000 or so distinct CDR3 sequences, 29% of them present only once. The CDR3 covers 14 residues. From germline, CDR1 is SGHTA and CDR2 FQGNSA. Between the trimmed V and J ends, which lost 5 bases and 13 bases, there was a span of 21 bases. Russia was home to the donors, healthy Caucasian individuals aged roughly 6 to 90. Total RNA was extracted at no less than 5 micrograms per sample.

This sequence joins TRBV7-2 and TRBJ2-1; D is perhaps TRBD2 (6 bases). The TCR originated in a woman of 80 years or more in good health. The specimen sequenced was blood. In nucleotides, the CDR3 is TGTGCCAGCAGCCCTAGCCTTACGGGAGAGACCCAGTTCTTC. Protein sequence: CASSPSLTGETQFF.